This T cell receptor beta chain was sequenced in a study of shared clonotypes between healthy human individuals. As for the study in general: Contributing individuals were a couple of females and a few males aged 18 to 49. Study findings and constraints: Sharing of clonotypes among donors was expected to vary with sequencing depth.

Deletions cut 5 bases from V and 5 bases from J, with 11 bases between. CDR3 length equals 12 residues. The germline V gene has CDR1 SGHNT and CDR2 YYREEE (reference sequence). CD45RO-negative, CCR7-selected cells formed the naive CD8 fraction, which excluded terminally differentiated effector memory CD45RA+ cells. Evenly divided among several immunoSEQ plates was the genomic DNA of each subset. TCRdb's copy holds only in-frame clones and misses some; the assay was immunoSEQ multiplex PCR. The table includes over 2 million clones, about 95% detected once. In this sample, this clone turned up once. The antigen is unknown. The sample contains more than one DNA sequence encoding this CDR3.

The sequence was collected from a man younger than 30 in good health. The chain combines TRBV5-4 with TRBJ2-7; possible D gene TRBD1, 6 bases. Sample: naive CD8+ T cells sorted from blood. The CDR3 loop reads CASSSTGNEQYF. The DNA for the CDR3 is TGTGCCAGCAGTTCAACAGGGAACGAGCAGTACTTC.